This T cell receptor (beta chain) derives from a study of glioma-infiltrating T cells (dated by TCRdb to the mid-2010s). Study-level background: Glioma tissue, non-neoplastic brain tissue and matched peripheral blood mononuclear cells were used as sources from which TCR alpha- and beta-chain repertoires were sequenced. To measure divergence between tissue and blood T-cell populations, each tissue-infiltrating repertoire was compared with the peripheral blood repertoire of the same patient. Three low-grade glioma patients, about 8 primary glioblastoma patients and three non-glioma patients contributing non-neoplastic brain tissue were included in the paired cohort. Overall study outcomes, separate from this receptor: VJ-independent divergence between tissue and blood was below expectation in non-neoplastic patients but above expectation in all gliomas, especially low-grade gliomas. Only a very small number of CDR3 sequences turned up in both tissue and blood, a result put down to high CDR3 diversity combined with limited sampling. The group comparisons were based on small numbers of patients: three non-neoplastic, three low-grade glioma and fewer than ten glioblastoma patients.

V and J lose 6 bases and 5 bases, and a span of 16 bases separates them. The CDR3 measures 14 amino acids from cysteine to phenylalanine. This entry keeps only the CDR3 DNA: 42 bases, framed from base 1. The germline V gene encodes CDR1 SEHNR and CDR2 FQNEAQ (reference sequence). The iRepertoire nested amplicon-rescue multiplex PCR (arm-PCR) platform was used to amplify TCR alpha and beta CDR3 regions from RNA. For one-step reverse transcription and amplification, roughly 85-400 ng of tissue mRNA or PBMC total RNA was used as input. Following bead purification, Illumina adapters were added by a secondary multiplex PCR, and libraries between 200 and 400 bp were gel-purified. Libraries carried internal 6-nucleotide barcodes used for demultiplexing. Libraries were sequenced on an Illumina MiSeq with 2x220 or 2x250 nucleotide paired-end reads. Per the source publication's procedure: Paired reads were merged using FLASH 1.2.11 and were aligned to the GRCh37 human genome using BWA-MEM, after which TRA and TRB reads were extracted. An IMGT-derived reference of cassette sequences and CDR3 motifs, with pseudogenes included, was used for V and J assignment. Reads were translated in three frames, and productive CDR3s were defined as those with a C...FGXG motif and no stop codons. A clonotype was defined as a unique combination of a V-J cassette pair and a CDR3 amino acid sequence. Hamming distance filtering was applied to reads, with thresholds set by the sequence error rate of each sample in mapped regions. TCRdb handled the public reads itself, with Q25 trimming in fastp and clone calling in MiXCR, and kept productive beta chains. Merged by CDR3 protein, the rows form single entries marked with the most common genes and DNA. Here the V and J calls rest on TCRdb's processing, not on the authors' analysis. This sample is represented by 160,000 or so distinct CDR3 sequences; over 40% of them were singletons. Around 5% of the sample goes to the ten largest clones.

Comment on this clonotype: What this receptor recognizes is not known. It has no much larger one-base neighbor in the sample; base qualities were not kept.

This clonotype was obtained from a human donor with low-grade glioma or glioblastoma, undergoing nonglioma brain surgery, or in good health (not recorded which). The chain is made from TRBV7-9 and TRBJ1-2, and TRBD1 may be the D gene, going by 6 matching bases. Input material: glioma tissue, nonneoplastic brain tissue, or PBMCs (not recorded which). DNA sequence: TGTGCCAGCAGTCCCAGTGGGGGCCGATATGGCTACACCTTC. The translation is CASSPSGGRYGYTF.